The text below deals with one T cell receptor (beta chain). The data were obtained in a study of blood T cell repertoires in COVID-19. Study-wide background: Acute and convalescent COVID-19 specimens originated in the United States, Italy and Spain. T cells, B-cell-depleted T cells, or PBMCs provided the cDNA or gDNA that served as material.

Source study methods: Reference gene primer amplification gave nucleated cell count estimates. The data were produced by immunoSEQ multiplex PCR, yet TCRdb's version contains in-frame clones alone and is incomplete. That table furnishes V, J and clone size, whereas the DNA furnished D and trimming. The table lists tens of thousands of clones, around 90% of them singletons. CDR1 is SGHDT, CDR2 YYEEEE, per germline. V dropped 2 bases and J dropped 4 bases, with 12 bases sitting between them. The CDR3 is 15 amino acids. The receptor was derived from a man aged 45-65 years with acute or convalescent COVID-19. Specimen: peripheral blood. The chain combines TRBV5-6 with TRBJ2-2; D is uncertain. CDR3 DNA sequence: TGTGCCAGCAGCTTCGTCAACTCCGCCACCGGGGAGCTGTTTTTT. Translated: CASSFVNSATGELFF.